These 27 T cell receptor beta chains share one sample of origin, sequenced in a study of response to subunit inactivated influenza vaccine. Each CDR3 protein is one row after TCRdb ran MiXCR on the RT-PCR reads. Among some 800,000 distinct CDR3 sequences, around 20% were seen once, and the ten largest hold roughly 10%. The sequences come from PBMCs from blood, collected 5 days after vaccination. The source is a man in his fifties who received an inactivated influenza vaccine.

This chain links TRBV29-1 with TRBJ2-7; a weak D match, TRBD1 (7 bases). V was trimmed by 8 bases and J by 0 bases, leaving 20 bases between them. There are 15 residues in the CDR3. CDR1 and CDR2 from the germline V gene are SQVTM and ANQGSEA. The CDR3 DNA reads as TGCAGCATAAAAAAGGGACAGACTAGCTCCTACGAGCAGTACTTC. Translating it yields CSIKKGQTSSYEQYF.

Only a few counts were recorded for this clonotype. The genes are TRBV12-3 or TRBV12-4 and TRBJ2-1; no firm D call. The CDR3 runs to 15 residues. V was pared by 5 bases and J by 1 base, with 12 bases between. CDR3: CASSPDAPSYNEQFF. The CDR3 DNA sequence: TGTGCCAGCAGTCCAGACGCCCCTTCCTACAATGAGCAGTTCTTC.

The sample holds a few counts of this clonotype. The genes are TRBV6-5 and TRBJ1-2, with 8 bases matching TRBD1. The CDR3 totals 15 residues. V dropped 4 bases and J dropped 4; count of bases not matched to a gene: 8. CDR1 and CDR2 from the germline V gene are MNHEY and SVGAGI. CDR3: CASSSGQGVGYGYTF. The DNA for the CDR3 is TGTGCCAGCAGTTCAGGACAGGGTGTAGGCTATGGCTACACCTTC.

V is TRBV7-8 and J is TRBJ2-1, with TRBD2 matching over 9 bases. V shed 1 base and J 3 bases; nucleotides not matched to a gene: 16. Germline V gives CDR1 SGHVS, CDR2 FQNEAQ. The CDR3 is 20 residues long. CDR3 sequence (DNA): TGTGCCAGCAGCTTAGTGCGGCGGGGGGGCCTTACGATGGTCTACAATGAGCAGTTCTTC. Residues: CASSLVRRGGLTMVYNEQFF.

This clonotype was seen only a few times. The CDR3 region is CASSLKGRGGSYNEQFF. The CDR3 nucleotides are TGTGCCAGCAGCTTAAAAGGGCGGGGGGGCTCCTACAATGAGCAGTTCTTC. The rearrangement links TRBV11-2 to TRBJ2-1, with 9 bases fitting TRBD2. This CDR3 is 17 amino acids long. The V and J ends lost 2 bases and 0 bases, in that order; junction bases with no gene match: 5. The V gene's germline CDR1 is SGHAT and CDR2 FQNNGV.

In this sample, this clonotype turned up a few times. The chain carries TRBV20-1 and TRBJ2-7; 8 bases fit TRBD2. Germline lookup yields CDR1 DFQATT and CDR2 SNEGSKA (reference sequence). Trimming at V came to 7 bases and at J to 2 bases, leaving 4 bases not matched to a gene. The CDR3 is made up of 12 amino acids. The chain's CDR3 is CSGAGGTYEQYF. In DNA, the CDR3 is TGCAGTGGCGCGGGGGGAACCTACGAGCAGTACTTC.

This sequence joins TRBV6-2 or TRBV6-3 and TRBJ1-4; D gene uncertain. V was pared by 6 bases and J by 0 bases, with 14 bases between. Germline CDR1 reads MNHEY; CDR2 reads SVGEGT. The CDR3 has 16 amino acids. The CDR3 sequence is CASRNSSLSTNEKLFF. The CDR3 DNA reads TGTGCCAGCAGGAACAGTTCCCTCTCAACTAATGAAAAACTGTTTTTT.

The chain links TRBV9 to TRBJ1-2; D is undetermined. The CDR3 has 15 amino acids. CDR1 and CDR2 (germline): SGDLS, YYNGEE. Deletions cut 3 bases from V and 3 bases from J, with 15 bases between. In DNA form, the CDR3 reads TGTGCCAGCAGCGCTCCTCCGGGTCCCCACTATGGCTACACCTTC. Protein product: CASSAPPGPHYGYTF. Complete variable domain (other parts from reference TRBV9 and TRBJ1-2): DSGVTQTPKHLITATGQRVTLRCSPRSGDLSVYWYQQSLDQGLQFLIQYYNGEERAKGNILERFSAQQFPDLHSELNLSSLELGDSALYFCASSAPPGPHYGYTFGSGTRLTVV.

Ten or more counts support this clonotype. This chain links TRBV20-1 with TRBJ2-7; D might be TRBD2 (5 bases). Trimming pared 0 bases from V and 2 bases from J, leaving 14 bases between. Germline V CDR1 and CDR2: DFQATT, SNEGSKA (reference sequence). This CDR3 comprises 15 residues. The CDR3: CSARDIRTRPYEQYF. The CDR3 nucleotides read TGCAGTGCTAGAGATATCAGGACTCGCCCCTACGAGCAGTACTTC.

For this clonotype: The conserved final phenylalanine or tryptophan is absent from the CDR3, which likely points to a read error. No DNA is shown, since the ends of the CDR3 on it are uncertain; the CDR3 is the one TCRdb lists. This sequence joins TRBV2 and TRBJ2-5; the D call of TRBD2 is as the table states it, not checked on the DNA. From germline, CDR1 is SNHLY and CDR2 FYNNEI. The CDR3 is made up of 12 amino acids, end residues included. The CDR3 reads CASSEPGLAGAL.

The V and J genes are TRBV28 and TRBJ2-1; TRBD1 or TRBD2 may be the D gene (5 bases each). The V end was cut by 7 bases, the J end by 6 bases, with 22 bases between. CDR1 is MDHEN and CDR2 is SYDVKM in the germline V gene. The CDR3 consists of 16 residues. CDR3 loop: CASTQGGHQDFNEQFF. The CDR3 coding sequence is TGTGCCAGCACCCAGGGTGGACACCAGGACTTCAATGAGCAGTTCTTC.

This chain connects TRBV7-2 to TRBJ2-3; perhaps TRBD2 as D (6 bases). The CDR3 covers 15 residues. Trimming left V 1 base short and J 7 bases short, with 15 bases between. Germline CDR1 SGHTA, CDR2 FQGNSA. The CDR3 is CASSLERGGPYTQYF. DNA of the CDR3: TGTGCCAGCAGCTTAGAGAGGGGAGGACCATATACGCAGTATTTT.

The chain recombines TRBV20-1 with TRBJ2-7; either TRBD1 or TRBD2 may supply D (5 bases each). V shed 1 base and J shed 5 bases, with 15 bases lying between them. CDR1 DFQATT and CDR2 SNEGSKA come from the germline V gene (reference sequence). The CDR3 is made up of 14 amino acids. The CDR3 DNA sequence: TGCAGTGCTAGAGTTATAATCCAGGGAGACGAGCAGTACTTC. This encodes CSARVIIQGDEQYF.

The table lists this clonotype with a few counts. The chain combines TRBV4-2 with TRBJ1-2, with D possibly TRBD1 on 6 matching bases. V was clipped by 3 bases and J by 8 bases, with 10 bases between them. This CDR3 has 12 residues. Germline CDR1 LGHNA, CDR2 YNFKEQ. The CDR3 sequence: CASSQDRRGYTF. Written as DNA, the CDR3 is TGTGCCAGCAGCCAGGACAGACGAGGCTACACCTTC.

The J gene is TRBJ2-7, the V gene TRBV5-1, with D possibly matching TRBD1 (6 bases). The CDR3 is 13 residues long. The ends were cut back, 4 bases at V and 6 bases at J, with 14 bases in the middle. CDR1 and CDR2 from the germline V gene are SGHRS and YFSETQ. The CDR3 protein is CASSPGHTGEQYF. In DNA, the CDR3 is TGCGCCAGCAGCCCGGGACATACGGGCGAGCAGTACTTC.

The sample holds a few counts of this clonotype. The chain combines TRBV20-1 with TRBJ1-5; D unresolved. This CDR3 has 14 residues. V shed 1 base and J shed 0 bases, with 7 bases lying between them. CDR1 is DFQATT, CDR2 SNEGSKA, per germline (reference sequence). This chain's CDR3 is CSARALYSNQPQHF. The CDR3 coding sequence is TGCAGTGCTAGAGCACTGTATAGCAATCAGCCCCAGCATTTT.

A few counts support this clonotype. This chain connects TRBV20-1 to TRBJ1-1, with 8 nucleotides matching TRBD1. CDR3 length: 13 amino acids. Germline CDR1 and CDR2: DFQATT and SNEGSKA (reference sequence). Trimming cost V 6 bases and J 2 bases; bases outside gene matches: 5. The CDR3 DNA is TGCAGTGCAAACAGGGGGATAAACACTGAAGCTTTCTTT. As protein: CSANRGINTEAFF.

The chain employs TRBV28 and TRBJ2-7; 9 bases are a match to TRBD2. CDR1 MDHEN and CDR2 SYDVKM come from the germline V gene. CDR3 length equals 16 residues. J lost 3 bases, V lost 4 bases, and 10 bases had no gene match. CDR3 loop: CASSSAGVAGDYEQYF. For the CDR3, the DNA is TGTGCCAGCAGTTCCGCGGGAGTAGCGGGGGACTACGAGCAGTACTTC. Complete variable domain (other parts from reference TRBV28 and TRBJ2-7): DVKVTQSSRYLVKRTGEKVFLECVQDMDHENMFWYRQDPGLGLRLIYFSYDVKMKEKGDIPEGYSVSREKKERFSLILESASTNQTSMYLCASSSAGVAGDYEQYFGPGTRLTVT.

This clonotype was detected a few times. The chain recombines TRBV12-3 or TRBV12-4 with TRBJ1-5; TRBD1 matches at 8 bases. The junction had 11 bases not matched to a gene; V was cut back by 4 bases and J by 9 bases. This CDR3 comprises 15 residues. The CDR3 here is CASSSDRGNQGPQHF. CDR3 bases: TGTGCCAGCAGTTCAGACAGGGGCAACCAGGGGCCCCAGCATTTT.

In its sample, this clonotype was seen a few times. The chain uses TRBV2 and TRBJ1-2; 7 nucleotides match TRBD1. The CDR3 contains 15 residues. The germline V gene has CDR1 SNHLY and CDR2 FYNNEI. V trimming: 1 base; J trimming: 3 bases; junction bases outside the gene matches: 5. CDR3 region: CASSEVGQGDYGYTF. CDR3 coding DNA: TGTGCCAGCAGTGAAGTCGGGCAGGGGGACTATGGCTACACCTTC.

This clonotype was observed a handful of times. The CDR3 nucleotides are TGTGCCAGCAGTCCGTCTGTAGGGCCCCAGCATTTT. Encoded protein: CASSPSVGPQHF. V gene TRBV12-3 or TRBV12-4 combines with J gene TRBJ1-5; D unclear. The CDR3 contains 12 residues. Trimming pared 5 bases from V and 9 bases from J, leaving 11 bases between.

CDR3 nucleotide sequence: TGCAGTGCTAGGGAAGGTGGCAGGGAGTTCACTGAAGCTTTCTTT. Its protein is CSAREGGREFTEAFF. This chain joins TRBV20-1 and TRBJ1-1, with D tentatively TRBD1 (5 bases). Germline V gene lookup returns CDR1 DFQATT and CDR2 SNEGSKA (reference sequence). Trimming pared 3 bases from V and 4 bases from J, leaving 18 bases between. The CDR3 is 15 residues long.

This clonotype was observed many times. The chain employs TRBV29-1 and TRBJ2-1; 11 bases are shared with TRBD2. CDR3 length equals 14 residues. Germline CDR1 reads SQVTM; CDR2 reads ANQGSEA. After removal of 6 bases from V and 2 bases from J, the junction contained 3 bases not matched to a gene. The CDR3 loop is CSVLAGGPYNEQFF. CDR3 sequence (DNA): TGCAGCGTGTTAGCGGGGGGGCCCTACAATGAGCAGTTCTTC.

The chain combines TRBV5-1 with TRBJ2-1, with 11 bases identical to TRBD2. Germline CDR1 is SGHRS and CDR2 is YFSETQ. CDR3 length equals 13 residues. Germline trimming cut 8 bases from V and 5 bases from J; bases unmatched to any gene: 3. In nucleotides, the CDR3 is TGCGCCAGTAGCGGGGGGGCCCACAATGAGCAGTTCTTC. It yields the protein CASSGGAHNEQFF.

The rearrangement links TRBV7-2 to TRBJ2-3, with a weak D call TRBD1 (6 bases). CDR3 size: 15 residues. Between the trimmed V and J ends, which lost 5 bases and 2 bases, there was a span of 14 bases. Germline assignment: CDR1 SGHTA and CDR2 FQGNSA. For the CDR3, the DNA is TGTGCCAGCAGCCCCCGTACAGGGTCCACAGATACGCAGTATTTT. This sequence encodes CASSPRTGSTDTQYF. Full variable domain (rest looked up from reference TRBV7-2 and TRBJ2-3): GAGVSQSPSNKVTEKGKDVELRCDPISGHTALYWYRQSLGQGLEFLIYFQGNSAPDKSGLPSDRFSAERTGGSVSTLTIQRTQQEDSAVYLCASSPRTGSTDTQYFGPGTRLTVL.

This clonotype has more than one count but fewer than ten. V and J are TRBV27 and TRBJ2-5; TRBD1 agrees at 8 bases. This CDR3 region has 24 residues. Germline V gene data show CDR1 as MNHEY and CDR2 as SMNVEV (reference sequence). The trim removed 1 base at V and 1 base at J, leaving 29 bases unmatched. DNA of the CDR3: TGTGCCAGCAGTTTATTAGATCAGGACAGGGATTCGTCAACTCAATTAAAAGGCCAAGAGACCCAGTACTTC. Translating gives CASSLLDQDRDSSTQLKGQETQYF.

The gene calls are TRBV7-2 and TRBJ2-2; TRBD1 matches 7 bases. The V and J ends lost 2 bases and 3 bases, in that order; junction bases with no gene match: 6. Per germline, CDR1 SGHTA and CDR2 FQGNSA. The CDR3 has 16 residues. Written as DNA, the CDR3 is TGTGCCAGCAGCTTACGGACAGGACCTTACACCGGGGAGCTGTTTTTT. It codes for CASSLRTGPYTGELFF.